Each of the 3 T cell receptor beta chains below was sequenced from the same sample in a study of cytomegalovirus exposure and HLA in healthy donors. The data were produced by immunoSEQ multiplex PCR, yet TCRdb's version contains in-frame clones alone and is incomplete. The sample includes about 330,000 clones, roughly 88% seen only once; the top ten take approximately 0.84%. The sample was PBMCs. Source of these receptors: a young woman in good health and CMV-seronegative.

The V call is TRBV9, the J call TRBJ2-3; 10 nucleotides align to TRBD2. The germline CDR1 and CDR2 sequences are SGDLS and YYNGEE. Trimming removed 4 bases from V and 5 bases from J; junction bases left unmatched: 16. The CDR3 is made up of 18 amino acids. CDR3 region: CASSQYPSSGSRRDTQYF. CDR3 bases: TGTGCCAGCAGCCAATATCCGTCTAGCGGGAGTCGGCGAGATACGCAGTATTTT. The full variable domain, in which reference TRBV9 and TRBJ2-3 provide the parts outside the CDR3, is DSGVTQTPKHLITATGQRVTLRCSPRSGDLSVYWYQQSLDQGLQFLIQYYNGEERAKGNILERFSAQQFPDLHSELNLSSLELGDSALYFCASSQYPSSGSRRDTQYFGPGTRLTVL.

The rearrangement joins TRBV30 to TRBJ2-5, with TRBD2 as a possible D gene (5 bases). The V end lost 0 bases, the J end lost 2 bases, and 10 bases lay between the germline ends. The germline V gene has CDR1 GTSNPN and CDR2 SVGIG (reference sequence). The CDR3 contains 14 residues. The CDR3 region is CAWSVGGVQETQYF. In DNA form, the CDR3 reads TGTGCCTGGAGTGTCGGAGGAGTACAAGAGACCCAGTACTTC.

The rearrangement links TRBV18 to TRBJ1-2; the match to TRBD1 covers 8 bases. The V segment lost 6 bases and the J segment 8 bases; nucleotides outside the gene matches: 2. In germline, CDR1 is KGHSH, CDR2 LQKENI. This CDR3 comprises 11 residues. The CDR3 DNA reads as TGTGCCAGCTCTCGACAGGGGGGCTACACCTTC. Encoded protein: CASSRQGGYTF.